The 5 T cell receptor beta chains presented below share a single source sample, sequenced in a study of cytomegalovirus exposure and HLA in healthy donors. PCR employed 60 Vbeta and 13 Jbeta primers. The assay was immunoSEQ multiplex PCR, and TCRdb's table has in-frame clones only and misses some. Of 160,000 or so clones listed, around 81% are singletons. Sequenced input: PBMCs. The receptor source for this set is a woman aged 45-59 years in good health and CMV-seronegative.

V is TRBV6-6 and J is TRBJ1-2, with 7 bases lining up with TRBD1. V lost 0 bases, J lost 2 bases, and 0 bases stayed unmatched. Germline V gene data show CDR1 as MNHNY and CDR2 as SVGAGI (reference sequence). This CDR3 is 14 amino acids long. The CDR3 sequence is CASSYSTGNYGYTF. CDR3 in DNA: TGTGCCAGCAGTTACTCGACAGGGAACTATGGCTACACCTTC.

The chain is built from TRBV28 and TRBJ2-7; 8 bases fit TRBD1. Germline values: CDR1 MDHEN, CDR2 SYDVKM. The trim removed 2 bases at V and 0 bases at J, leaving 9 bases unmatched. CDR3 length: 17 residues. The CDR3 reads CASSLPSSGTGSYEQYF. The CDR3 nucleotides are TGTGCCAGCAGTTTACCGTCGTCCGGGACAGGCTCCTACGAGCAGTACTTC.

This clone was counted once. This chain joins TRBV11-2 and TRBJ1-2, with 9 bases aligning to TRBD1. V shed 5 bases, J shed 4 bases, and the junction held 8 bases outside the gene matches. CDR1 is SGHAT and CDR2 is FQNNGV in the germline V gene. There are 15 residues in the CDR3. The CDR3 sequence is CASSVGQGLAYGYTF. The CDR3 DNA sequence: TGTGCCAGCAGCGTCGGACAGGGGCTGGCCTATGGCTACACCTTC.

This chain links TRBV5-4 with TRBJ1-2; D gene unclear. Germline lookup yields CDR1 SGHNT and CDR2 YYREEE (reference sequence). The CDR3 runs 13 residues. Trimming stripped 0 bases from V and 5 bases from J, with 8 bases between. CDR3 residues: CASSLGGLYGYTF. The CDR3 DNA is TGTGCCAGCAGCTTGGGAGGGTTGTATGGCTACACCTTC.

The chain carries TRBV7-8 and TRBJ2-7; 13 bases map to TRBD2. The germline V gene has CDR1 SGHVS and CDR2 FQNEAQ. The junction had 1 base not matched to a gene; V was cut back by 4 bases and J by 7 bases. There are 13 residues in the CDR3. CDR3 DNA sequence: TGTGCCAGCAGCTCGGGACTAGCGGGGGAGCAGTACTTC. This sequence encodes CASSSGLAGEQYF.